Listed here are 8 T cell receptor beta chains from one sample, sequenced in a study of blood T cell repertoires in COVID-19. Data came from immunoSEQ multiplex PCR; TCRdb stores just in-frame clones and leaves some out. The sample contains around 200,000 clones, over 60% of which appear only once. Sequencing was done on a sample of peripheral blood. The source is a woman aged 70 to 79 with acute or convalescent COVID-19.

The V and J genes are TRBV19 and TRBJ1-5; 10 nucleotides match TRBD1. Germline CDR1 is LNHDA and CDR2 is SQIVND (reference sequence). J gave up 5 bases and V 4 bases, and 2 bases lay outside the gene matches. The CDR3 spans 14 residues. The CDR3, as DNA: TGTGCCAGTAGTAGAGGACAGGGGGATCAGCCCCAGCATTTT. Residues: CASSRGQGDQPQHF.

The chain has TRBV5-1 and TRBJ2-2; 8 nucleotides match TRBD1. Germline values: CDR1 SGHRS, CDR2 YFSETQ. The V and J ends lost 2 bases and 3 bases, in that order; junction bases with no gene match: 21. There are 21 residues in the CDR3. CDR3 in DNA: TGCGCCAGCAGCTTCGGACAGGGCAGGGTGGTAGGGAGTTTCTACACCGGGGAGCTGTTTTTT. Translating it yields CASSFGQGRVVGSFYTGELFF.

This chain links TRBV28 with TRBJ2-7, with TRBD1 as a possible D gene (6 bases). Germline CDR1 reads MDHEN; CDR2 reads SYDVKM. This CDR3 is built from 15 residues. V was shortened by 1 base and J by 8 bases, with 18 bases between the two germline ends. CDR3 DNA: TGTGCCAGCAGTTTATTCTCAGGGGCCGGACCCAAGCAGTACTTC. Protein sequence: CASSLFSGAGPKQYF.

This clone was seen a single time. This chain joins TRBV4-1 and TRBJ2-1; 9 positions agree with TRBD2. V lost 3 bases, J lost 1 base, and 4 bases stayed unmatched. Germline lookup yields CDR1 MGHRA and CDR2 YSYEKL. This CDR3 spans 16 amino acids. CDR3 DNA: TGCGCCAGCAGCCAGAGGACTAGCGAGTCCTACAATGAGCAGTTCTTC. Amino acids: CASSQRTSESYNEQFF.

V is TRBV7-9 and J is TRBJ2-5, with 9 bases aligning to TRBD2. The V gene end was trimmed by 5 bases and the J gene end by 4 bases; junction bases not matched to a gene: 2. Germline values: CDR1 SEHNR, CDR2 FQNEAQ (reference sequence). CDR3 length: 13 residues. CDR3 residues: CASSQTSGETQYF. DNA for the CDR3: TGTGCCAGCAGCCAGACTAGCGGAGAGACCCAGTACTTC.

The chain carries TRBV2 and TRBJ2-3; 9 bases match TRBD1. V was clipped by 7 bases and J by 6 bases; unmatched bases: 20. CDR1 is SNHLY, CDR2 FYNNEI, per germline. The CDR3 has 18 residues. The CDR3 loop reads CASTPRPLRDRVRDTQYF. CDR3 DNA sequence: TGTGCCAGCACCCCACGACCCCTAAGGGACAGGGTAAGGGATACGCAGTATTTT.

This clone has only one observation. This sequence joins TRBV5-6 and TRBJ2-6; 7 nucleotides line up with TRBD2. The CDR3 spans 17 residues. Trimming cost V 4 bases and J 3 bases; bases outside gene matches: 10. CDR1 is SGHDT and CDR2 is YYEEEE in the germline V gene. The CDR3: CASSHPYAGVGANVLTF. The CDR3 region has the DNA TGTGCCAGCAGCCACCCCTATGCGGGGGTTGGGGCCAACGTCCTGACTTTC.

The CDR3 loop reads CASNQGQGYEQYF. The CDR3 region has the DNA TGTGCCAGTAACCAAGGACAAGGATACGAGCAGTACTTC. The gene calls are TRBV19 and TRBJ2-7; D may be TRBD1 (5 bases). V lost 7 bases to trimming and J lost 4 bases, with 14 bases between them. Germline V gene lookup returns CDR1 LNHDA and CDR2 SQIVND (reference sequence). This CDR3 has 13 amino acids.